The T cell receptor (beta chain) described here comes from a study of OX40 agonist ivuxolimab in advanced cancers. Study findings and constraints: At 0.1 to 3.0 mg/kg, CD4+ and CD8+ blood T cells expanded clonally by week 6. The mean number of expanded clones was higher in CD8+ T cells than in CD4+.

Details on this clone: The antigen is unknown.

Patients with autoimmune history or systemic immunosuppression were excluded. The table came from immunoSEQ multiplex PCR; TCRdb's copy has only in-frame clones and leaves some out. The data contain around 19,000 clones, about nine tenths of them singletons. Sequences were derived from CD4+ or CD8+ T cells sorted from blood, sampled in a trial of the OX40 agonist ivuxolimab. The receptor comes from an adult with an advanced solid tumor such as melanoma, head and neck, liver or kidney cancer.

CDR3 DNA sequence: TGTGCCAGCAGCTTAGGGGACAGTTACGAGCAGTACTTC. Translating it yields CASSLGDSYEQYF. The chain uses TRBV11-3 and TRBJ2-5; TRBD1 matches at 7 bases. Matching the DNA end better, TRBJ2-7 makes the J call doubtful. Germline CDR1 SGHNT, CDR2 YENEEA. The CDR3 covers 13 residues.